Listed here are 27 T cell receptor beta chains from one sample, sequenced in a study of low-dose radiotherapy and immunotherapy resistance in tumors. TRAV- and TRBV-specific primers were used for first-strand cDNA, which covered alpha and beta chains. With a V-primer adapter and a constant-region primer, TCRs were amplified for roughly 18 PCR cycles. TCRdb reprocessed the reads with MiXCR, giving one entry per CDR3 protein. The repertoire holds around 90,000 distinct CDR3 sequences, 15% to 20% seen once, with over 4.5% in the top ten. Sample time point: before trial treatment. Sample: PBMCs, taken before treatment. The receptor source for this set is a male donor with prostate cancer.

This clonotype was detected ten times or more. This chain uses TRBV18 with TRBJ2-1, with D uncertain. CDR1 and CDR2 from the germline V gene are KGHSH and LQKENI. V lost 2 bases and J lost 4, with 15 bases in between. There are 16 residues in the CDR3. The DNA for the CDR3 is TGTGCCAGCTCACCATCGGTATATCTGGGTTACAATGAGCAGTTCTTC. This codes for CASSPSVYLGYNEQFF.

In its sample, this clonotype was seen many times. The chain links TRBV4-2 to TRBJ1-4, with 8 bases fitting TRBD1. Germline V gene data show CDR1 as LGHNA and CDR2 as YNFKEQ. With V trimmed by 0 bases and J by 7 bases, 7 bases remained unmatched. The CDR3 is 16 amino acids. The CDR3 protein is CASSQEFGTGGEKLFF. The CDR3 DNA reads as TGTGCCAGCAGCCAAGAATTCGGGACAGGAGGTGAAAAACTGTTTTTT.

In this sample, this clonotype turned up many times. The V gene is TRBV7-9, the J gene TRBJ2-2; D ambiguous. The CDR3 runs to 15 residues. CDR1 is SEHNR, CDR2 FQNEAQ, per germline (reference sequence). V lost 2 bases to trimming and J lost 3 bases, with 10 bases between them. CDR3 protein: CASSLLGSDTGELFF. The CDR3 DNA sequence: TGTGCCAGCAGCTTACTGGGGTCCGACACCGGGGAGCTGTTTTTT.

This clonotype has ten or more counts. At one end the junction does not follow the germline gene, possibly because of a read error. The V and J genes are TRBV29-1 and TRBJ1-1; D is unresolved. CDR3 length: 13 residues. Per germline, CDR1 SQVTM and CDR2 ANQGSEA. The CDR3 region is CSVEGLLNSEAFF. CDR3 DNA sequence: TGCAGCGTTGAAGGGTTACTGAACTCTGAAGCTTTCTTT.

This clonotype was detected ten times or more. V usage is TRBV28 and J usage is TRBJ2-7, with TRBD2 matching over 8 bases. Losses at the gene ends were 7 bases for V and 6 bases for J; bases not matched to a gene: 11. The CDR3 runs to 14 residues. From germline, CDR1 is MDHEN and CDR2 SYDVKM. In DNA, the CDR3 is TGTGCCAGCACCCTCCCCGGGGGGGCTGTCGAGCAGTACTTC. This translates into CASTLPGGAVEQYF.

The sample holds one count of this clonotype. CDR3 protein: CASSNGQNLEAFF. CDR3 in DNA: TGTGCCAGCAGTAACGGGCAAAACCTCGAAGCTTTCTTT. The chain combines TRBV6-2 or TRBV6-3 with TRBJ1-1, with D unclear. Per germline, CDR1 MNHEY and CDR2 SVGEGT. V was shortened by 5 bases and J by 8 bases, with 15 bases between the two germline ends. The CDR3 runs to 13 residues.

This clonotype came up many times. The rearrangement joins TRBV23-1 to TRBJ2-7; D remains unclear. TRBV23-1 is filed as an ORF, its function uncertain. V lost 8 bases to trimming and J lost 0 bases, with 5 bases between them. The CDR3 spans 11 residues. CDR3 loop: CASGASYEQYF. CDR3 nucleotide sequence: TGCGCCAGCGGAGCCTCCTACGAGCAGTACTTC.

This clonotype was seen many times. This CDR3 is CSVGVNTGELFF. The CDR3 DNA reads TGCAGCGTTGGGGTGAACACCGGGGAGCTGTTTTTT. This chain uses TRBV29-1 with TRBJ2-2; D is unclear. The CDR3 has 12 residues. CDR1 and CDR2 from the germline V gene are SQVTM and ANQGSEA. V lost 4 bases and J lost 1, with 4 bases in between.

In its sample, this clonotype was seen many times. The chain joins TRBV20-1 to TRBJ1-6; 7 bases are a match to TRBD1. Germline lookup yields CDR1 DFQATT and CDR2 SNEGSKA (reference sequence). V gave up 0 bases and J gave up 7 bases; unmatched junction bases: 9. The CDR3 sequence is 16 residues long. CDR3 nucleotide sequence: TGCAGTGCTAGAGAGCCCAAGACAGGGTTCAATTCACCCCTCCACTTT. It is translated as CSAREPKTGFNSPLHF.

This clonotype has just one count. The chain carries TRBV5-4 and TRBJ2-4, with TRBD1 matching 7 bases. Germline lookup yields CDR1 SGHNT and CDR2 YYREEE (reference sequence). Trimming removed 9 bases from V and 5 bases from J; junction bases left unmatched: 8. The CDR3 sequence is 13 residues long. CDR3 DNA sequence: TGTGCCATGACGACAGGGAAACAAAACATTCAGTACTTC. Amino acid sequence: CAMTTGKQNIQYF.

Remarks on this clonotype: With only one base between it and a far larger clone, this is likely a read error. The V gene is TRBV5-4, the J gene TRBJ2-1, with 15 bases lining up with TRBD2. This CDR3 is built from 19 residues. CDR1 SGHNT and CDR2 YYREEE come from the germline V gene (reference sequence). With V trimmed by 3 bases and J by 0 bases, 7 bases remained unmatched. Here the CDR3 DNA reads TGTGCCAGCAGCTGGGGACTAGCGGGAGGATGGGGCTCCTACAATGAGCAGTTCTTC. Protein sequence: CASSWGLAGGWGSYNEQFF.

Ten or more counts support this clonotype. This chain joins TRBV5-4 and TRBJ2-5; perhaps TRBD1 as D (5 bases). This CDR3 is built from 15 residues. The V and J ends lost 1 base and 5 bases respectively, with 15 bases between them. Germline CDR1 SGHNT, CDR2 YYREEE (reference sequence). Written as DNA, the CDR3 is TGTGCCAGCAGCTTGATGGCTCAGGGTGGGGAGACCCAGTACTTC. The encoded protein is CASSLMAQGGETQYF.

This clonotype was seen at least ten times. J is TRBJ2-7 and V is TRBV7-2, with 8 bases that match TRBD2. The CDR3 has 15 amino acids. Germline V gives CDR1 SGHTA, CDR2 FQGNSA. The junction had 8 bases not matched to a gene; V was cut back by 4 bases and J by 3 bases. CDR3 amino acids: CASSSSGGYFYEQYF. In DNA form, the CDR3 reads TGTGCCAGCAGCTCCAGCGGGGGTTACTTCTACGAGCAGTACTTC.

This clonotype appeared many times. The chain is built from TRBV28 and TRBJ1-6; 10 positions agree with TRBD1. Trimming at V came to 4 bases and at J to 8 bases, leaving 2 bases not matched to a gene. The CDR3 covers 14 residues. The V gene's germline CDR1 is MDHEN and CDR2 SYDVKM. The CDR3 DNA follows: TGTGCCAGCAGTTCGGGACAGGGGTATTCACCCCTCCACTTT. This sequence encodes CASSSGQGYSPLHF.

The rearrangement uses TRBV2 and TRBJ1-5; D remains unclear. The V gene lost 3 bases and the J gene lost 2 bases, with 8 bases spanning the gap. Germline V gives CDR1 SNHLY, CDR2 FYNNEI. The CDR3 length is 14 residues. CDR3 coding DNA: TGTGCCAGCAGTGACAGAACGGGCAATCAGCCCCAGCATTTT. Encoded protein: CASSDRTGNQPQHF.

There are many counts of this clonotype. The chain couples TRBV20-1 to TRBJ2-1; D is perhaps TRBD1 or TRBD2 (5 bases each). The CDR3 totals 12 residues. CDR1 DFQATT and CDR2 SNEGSKA come from the germline V gene (reference sequence). V dropped 6 bases and J dropped 8 bases, with 14 bases sitting between them. CDR3 in DNA: TGCAGTGCGGAGAGGGGTGCCTATGAGCAGTTCTTC. The encoded protein is CSAERGAYEQFF.

In its sample, this clonotype was seen many times. The rearrangement links TRBV29-1 to TRBJ2-7; D is unclear. Trimming stripped 4 bases from V and 1 base from J, with 11 bases between. CDR3 size: 13 residues. Germline lookup yields CDR1 SQVTM and CDR2 ANQGSEA. CDR3 loop: CSVGAAASYEQYF. The CDR3 nucleotides are TGCAGCGTTGGCGCGGCAGCATCCTACGAGCAGTACTTC.

This clonotype has only a few counts. CDR3 loop: CASSLNPGQLSGANVLTF. The DNA of the CDR3 is TGTGCCAGCAGTTTAAACCCGGGACAACTATCTGGGGCCAACGTCCTGACTTTC. This chain links TRBV27 with TRBJ2-6; D may be TRBD1 (6 bases). Germline V lookup: CDR1 MNHEY, CDR2 SMNVEV (reference sequence). The V end lost 2 bases, the J end lost 1 base, and 15 bases lay between the germline ends. CDR3 length equals 18 residues.

Turning to this clonotype: One base separates it from a far larger clone, so it is likely a read error. The chain employs TRBV14 and TRBJ2-5; the D call may be TRBD1 or TRBD2 (5 bases each). Looked up from germline, CDR1 is SGHDN and CDR2 is FVKESK. This CDR3 is built from 12 residues. V was shortened by 3 bases and J by 11 bases, with 13 bases between the two germline ends. CDR3 DNA sequence: TGTGCCAGCAGCCACTGGGACGGCACGCAGTACTTC. Translated: CASSHWDGTQYF.

This clonotype was observed many times. This chain joins TRBV7-2 and TRBJ2-1; 7 nucleotides match TRBD2. This CDR3 comprises 16 residues. V was pared by 1 base and J by 6 bases, with 9 bases of the junction left unmatched. The germline V gene has CDR1 SGHTA and CDR2 FQGNSA. CDR3 sequence: CASSLVRGRTSNEQFF. The CDR3 nucleotides read TGTGCCAGCAGCTTAGTGCGGGGGAGAACCTCCAATGAGCAGTTCTTC.

The sample holds many counts of this clonotype. CDR3 coding DNA: TGTGCCAGCAGTTTACGTCGGGACAGCCCCTACACCTTC. Translation: CASSLRRDSPYTF. This chain connects TRBV12-3 or TRBV12-4 to TRBJ1-2, with 7 bases lining up with TRBD1. V was pared by 2 bases and J by 10 bases, with 7 bases of the junction left unmatched. The length of the CDR3 is 13 residues.

This clonotype appeared a single time. CDR3 nucleotides: TGTGCCAGCGAGGACCGACCTGAAAGAACTGAAGCTTTCTTT. Protein product: CASEDRPERTEAFF. The chain carries TRBV18 and TRBJ1-1; D gene uncertain. CDR3 length: 14 amino acids. The germline V gene encodes CDR1 KGHSH and CDR2 LQKENI. Between the trimmed V and J ends, which lost 8 bases and 5 bases, there was a span of 18 bases.

The genes are TRBV3-1 and TRBJ2-1; tentative D call: TRBD1 (5 bases). The length of the CDR3 is 13 residues. V was pared by 1 base and J by 4 bases, with 5 bases between. Germline lookup yields CDR1 LGHDT and CDR2 YNNKEL (reference sequence). CDR3 loop: CASSQGQYNEQFF. Here the CDR3 DNA reads TGTGCCAGCAGCCAAGGACAGTACAATGAGCAGTTCTTC.

This clonotype came up many times. The CDR3 DNA reads TGCAGTGCTAGAGGACAGAACTATGGCTACACCTTC. Amino acids: CSARGQNYGYTF. The J gene is TRBJ1-2, the V gene TRBV20-1; TRBD1 might be the D (5 bases). Germline CDR1 is DFQATT and CDR2 is SNEGSKA (reference sequence). Trimming shortened V by 1 base and J by 2 bases, and 5 bases separated the two germline ends. This CDR3 spans 12 amino acids.

This clonotype came up many times. The V and J genes are TRBV5-1 and TRBJ2-7; TRBD2 aligns across 8 bases. V dropped 2 bases and J dropped 1; count of bases not matched to a gene: 11. The germline V gene encodes CDR1 SGHRS and CDR2 YFSETQ. The CDR3 has 17 residues. The CDR3 sequence is CASSLRGAGGMSYEQYF. The CDR3 nucleotides read TGCGCCAGCAGCTTAAGGGGGGCGGGAGGAATGTCCTACGAGCAGTACTTC.

Ten or more counts support this clonotype. V and J are TRBV5-6 and TRBJ2-3, with 11 bases fitting TRBD2. J was trimmed by 1 base and V by 2 bases; bases with no gene match: 0. This CDR3 is 15 amino acids long. The germline V gene has CDR1 SGHDT and CDR2 YYEEEE. CDR3 nucleotide sequence: TGTGCCAGCAGCTTACTAGCGGGAGGCACAGATACGCAGTATTTT. Translating it yields CASSLLAGGTDTQYF.

There are many counts of this clonotype. The chain uses TRBV6-2 or TRBV6-3 and TRBJ2-7, with D unresolved. This CDR3 is 13 amino acids long. Looked up from germline, CDR1 is MNHEY and CDR2 is SVGEGT. Trimming took 5 bases from V and 4 from J, leaving 12 bases between them. The CDR3 is CASSEFRRYEQYF. The CDR3 DNA is TGTGCCAGCAGTGAATTTCGGCGGTACGAGCAGTACTTC.